This TCR beta chain was observed in a study of blood T cell repertoires in COVID-19. Looking at the study overall: The United States, Italy and Spain supplied acute and convalescent COVID-19 samples.

This CDR3 spans 15 amino acids. V shed 3 bases, J shed 3 bases, and the junction held 7 bases outside the gene matches. The germline CDR1 and CDR2 sequences are SGHKS and YYEKEE (reference sequence). Clones were sequenced by immunoSEQ multiplex PCR, and TCRdb holds only the in-frame ones, with some missing. The sample has 80,000 or so clones, 80% seen once. This TCR came from a woman aged 65 to 85 with acute or convalescent COVID-19. The sample consisted of peripheral blood. The V gene is TRBV5-5, the J gene TRBJ2-5, with 8 nucleotides matching TRBD1. The DNA of the CDR3 is TGTGCCAGCAGCTATCAGGGGGCAGTAGAAGAGACCCAGTACTTC. Amino acids: CASSYQGAVEETQYF.